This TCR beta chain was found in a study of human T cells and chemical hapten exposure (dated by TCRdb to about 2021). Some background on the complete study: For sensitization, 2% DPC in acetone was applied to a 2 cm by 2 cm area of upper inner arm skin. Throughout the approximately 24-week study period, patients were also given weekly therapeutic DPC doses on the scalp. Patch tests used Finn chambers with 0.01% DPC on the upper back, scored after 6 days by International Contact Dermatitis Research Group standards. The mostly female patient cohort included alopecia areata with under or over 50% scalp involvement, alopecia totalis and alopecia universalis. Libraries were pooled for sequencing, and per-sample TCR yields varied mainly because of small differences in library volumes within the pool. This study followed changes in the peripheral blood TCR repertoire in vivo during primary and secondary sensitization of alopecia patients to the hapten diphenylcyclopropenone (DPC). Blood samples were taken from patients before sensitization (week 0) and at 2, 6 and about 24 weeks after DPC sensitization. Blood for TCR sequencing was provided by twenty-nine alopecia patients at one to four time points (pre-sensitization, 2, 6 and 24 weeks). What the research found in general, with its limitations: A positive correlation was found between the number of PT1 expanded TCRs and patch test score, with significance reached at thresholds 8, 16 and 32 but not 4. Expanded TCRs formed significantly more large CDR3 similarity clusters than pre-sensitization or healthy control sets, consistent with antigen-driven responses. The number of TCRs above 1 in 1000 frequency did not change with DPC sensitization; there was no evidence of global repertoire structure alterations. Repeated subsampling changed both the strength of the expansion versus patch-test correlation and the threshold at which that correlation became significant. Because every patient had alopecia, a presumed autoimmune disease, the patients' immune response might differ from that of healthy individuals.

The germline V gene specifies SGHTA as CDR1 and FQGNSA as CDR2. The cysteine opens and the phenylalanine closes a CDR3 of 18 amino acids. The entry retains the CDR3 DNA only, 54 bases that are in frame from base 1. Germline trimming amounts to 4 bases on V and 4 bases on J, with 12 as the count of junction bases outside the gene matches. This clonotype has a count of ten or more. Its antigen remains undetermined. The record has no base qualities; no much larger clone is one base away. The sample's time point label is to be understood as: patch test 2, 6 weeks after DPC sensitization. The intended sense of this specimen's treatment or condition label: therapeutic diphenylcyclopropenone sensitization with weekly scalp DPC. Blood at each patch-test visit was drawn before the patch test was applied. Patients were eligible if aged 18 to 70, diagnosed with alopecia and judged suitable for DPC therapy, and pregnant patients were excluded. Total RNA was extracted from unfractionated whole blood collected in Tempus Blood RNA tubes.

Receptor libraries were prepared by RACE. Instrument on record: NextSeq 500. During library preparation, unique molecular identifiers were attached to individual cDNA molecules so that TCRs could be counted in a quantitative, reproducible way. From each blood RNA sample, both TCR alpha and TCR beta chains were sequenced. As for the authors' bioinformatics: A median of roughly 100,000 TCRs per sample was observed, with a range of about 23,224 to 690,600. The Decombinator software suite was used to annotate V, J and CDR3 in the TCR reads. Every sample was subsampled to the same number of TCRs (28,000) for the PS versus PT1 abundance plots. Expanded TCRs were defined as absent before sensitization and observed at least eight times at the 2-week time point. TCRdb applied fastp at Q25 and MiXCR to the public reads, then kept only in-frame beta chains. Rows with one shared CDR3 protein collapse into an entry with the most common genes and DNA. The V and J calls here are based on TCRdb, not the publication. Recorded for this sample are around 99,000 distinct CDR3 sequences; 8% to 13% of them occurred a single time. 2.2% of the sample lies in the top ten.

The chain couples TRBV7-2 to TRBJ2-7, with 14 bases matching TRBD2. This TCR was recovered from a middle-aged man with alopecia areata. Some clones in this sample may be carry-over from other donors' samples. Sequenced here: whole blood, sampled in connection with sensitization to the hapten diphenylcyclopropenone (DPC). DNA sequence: TGTGCCAGCAGCTCGAGGACTAGCGGGAGGTTCCGAAGGTACGAGCAGTACTTC. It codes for CASSSRTSGRFRRYEQYF.